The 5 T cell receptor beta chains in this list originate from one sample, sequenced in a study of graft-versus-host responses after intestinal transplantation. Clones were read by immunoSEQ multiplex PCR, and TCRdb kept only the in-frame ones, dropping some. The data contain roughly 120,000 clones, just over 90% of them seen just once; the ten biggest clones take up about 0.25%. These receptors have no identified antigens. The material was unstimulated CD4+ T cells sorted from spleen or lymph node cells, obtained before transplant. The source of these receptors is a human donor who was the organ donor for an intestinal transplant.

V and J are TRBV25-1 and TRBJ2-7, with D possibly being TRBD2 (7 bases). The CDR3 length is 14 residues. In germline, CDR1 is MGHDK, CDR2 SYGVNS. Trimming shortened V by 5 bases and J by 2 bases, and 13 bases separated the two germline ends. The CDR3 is CASSWGGDTYEQYF. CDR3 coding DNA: TGTGCCAGCAGTTGGGGAGGGGACACCTACGAGCAGTACTTC.

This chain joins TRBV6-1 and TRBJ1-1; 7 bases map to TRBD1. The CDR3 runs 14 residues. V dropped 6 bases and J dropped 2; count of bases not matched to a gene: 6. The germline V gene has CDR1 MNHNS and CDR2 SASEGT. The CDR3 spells CASRTGMGNTEAFF. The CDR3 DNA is TGTGCCAGCAGGACAGGGATGGGAAACACTGAAGCTTTCTTT.

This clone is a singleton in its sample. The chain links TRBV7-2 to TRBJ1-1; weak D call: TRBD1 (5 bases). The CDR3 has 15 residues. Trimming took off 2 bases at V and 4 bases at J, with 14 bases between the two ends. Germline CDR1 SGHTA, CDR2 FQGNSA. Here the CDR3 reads CASSLTGQGGTEAFF. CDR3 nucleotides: TGTGCCAGCAGCTTAACCGGGCAGGGCGGCACTGAAGCTTTCTTT.

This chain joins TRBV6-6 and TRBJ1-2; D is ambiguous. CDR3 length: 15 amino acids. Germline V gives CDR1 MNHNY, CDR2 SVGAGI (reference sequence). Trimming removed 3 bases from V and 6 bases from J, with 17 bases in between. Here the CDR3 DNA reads TGTGCCAGCAGTTATGCTCTACGGGTTGCGCATGGCTACACCTTC. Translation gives CASSYALRVAHGYTF.

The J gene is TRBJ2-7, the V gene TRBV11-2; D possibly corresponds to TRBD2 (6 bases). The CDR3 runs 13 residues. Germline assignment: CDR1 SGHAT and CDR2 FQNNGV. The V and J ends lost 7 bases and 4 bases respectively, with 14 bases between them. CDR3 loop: CASTSELGYEQYF. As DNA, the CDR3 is TGTGCCAGCACTAGCGAGCTCGGGTACGAGCAGTACTTC.